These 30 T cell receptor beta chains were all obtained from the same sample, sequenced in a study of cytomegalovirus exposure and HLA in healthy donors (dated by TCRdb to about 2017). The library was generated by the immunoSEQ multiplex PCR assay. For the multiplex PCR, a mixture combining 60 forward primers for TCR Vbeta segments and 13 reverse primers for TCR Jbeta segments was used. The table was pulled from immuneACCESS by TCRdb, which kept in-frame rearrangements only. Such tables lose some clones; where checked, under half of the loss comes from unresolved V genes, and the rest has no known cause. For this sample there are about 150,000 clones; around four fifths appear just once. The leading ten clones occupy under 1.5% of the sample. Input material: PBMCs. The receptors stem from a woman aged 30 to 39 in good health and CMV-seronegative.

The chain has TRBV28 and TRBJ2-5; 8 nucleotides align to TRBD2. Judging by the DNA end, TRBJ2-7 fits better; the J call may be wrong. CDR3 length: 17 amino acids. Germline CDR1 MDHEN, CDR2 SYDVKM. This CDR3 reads CASSFALGLGRYYEQYF. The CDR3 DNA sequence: TGTGCCAGCAGCTTCGCCTTGGGACTAGGGAGATACTACGAGCAGTACTTC.

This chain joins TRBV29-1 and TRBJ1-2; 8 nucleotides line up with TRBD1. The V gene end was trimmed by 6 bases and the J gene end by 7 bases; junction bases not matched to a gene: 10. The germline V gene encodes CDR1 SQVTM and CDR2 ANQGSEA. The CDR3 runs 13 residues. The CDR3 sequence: CSVLSTGVGGYTF. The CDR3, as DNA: TGCAGCGTCCTTTCGACAGGGGTGGGTGGCTACACCTTC.

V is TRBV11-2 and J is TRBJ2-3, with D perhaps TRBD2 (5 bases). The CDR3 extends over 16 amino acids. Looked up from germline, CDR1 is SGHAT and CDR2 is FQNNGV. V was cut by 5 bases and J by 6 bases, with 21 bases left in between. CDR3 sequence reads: CASSPAGLRIMDTQYF. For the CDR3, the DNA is TGTGCCAGCAGCCCAGCTGGACTTCGTATAATGGATACGCAGTATTTT. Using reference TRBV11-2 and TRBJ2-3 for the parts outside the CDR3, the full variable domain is EAGVAQSPRYKIIEKRQSVAFWCNPISGHATLYWYQQILGQGPKLLIQFQNNGVVDDSQLPKDRFSAERLKGVDSTLKIQPAKLEDSAVYLCASSPAGLRIMDTQYFGPGTRLTVL.

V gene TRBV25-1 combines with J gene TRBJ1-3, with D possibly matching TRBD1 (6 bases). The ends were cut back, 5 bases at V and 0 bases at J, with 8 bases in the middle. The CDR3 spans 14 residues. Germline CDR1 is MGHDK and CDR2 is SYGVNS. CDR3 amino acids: CASSQGYSGNTIYF. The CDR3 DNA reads TGTGCCAGCAGTCAGGGGTACTCTGGAAACACCATATATTTT. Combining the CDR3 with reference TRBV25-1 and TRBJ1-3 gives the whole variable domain EADIYQTPRYLVIGTGKKITLECSQTMGHDKMYWYQQDPGMELHLIHYSYGVNSTEKGDLSSESTVSRIRTEHFPLTLESARPSHTSQYLCASSQGYSGNTIYFGEGSWLTVV.

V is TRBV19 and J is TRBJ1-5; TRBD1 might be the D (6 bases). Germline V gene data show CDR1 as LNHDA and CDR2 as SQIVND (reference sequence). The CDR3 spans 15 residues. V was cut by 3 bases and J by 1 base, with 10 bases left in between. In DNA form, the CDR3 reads TGTGCCAGTAGTATCCCCGACAGGAGCAATCAGCCCCAGCATTTT. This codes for CASSIPDRSNQPQHF.

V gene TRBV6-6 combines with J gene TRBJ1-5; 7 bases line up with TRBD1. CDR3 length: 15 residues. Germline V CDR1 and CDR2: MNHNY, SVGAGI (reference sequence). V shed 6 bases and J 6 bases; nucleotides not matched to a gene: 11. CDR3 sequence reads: CASRTTGRGGQPQHF. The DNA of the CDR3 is TGTGCCAGCAGGACGACAGGGCGGGGAGGTCAGCCCCAGCATTTT.

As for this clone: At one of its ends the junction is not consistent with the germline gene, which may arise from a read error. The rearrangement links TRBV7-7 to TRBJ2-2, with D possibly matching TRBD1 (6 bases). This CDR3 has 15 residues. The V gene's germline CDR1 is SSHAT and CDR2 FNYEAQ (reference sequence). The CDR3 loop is CASSSGHHATGELFF. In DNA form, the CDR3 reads TGTGCTAGCAGCTCGGGACACCACGCAACCGGGGAGCTGTTTTTT.

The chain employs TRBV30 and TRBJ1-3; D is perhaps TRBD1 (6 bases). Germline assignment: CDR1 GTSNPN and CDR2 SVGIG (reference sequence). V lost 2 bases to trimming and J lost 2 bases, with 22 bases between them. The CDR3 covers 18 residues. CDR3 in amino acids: CAWSTRTAAARPGNTIYF. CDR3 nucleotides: TGTGCCTGGAGTACCCGGACAGCCGCGGCACGTCCTGGAAACACCATATATTTT.

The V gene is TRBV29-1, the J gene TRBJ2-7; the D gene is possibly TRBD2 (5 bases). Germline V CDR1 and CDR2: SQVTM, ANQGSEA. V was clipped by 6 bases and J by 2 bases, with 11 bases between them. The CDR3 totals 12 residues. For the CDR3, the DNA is TGCAGCGTGGGATGGGGAGCCTACGAGCAGTACTTC. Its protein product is CSVGWGAYEQYF.

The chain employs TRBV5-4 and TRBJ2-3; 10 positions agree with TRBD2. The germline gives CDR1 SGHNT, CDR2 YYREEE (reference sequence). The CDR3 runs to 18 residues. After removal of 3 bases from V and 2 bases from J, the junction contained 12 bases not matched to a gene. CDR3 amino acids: CASSSARQRGGITDTQYF. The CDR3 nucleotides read TGTGCCAGCAGCTCTGCTCGGCAGCGGGGGGGGATCACAGATACGCAGTATTTT. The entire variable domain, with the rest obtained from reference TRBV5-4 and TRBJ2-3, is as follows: ETGVTQSPTHLIKTRGQQVTLRCSSQSGHNTVSWYQQALGQGPQFIFQYYREEENGRGNFPPRFSGLQFPNYSSELNVNALELDDSALYLCASSSARQRGGITDTQYFGPGTRLTVL.

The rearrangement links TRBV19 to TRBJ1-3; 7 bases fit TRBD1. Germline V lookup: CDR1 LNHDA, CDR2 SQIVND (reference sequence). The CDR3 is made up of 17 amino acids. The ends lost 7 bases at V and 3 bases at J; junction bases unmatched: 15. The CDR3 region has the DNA TGTGCCAGTATGGGGGACAGAGCGCGGGGACTTGGAAACACCATATATTTT. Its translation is CASMGDRARGLGNTIYF.

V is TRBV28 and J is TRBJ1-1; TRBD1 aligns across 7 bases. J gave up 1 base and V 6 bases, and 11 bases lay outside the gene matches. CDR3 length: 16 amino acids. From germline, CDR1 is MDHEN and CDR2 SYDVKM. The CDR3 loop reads CASSRPRGVGNTEAFF. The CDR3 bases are TGTGCCAGCAGCCGCCCCAGGGGGGTAGGGAACACTGAAGCTTTCTTT.

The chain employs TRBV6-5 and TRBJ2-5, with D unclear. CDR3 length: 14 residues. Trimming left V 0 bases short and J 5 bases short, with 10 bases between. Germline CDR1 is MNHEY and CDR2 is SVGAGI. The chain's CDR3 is CASSYSPLGETQYF. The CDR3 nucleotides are TGTGCCAGCAGTTACTCTCCCCTCGGGGAGACCCAGTACTTC.

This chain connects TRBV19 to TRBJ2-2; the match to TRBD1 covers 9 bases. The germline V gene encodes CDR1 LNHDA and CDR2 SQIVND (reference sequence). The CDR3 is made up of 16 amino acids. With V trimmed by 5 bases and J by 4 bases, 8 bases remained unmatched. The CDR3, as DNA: TGTGCCAGTAGTCTATCGACAGGGGGAGGCACCGGGGAGCTGTTTTTT. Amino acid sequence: CASSLSTGGGTGELFF.

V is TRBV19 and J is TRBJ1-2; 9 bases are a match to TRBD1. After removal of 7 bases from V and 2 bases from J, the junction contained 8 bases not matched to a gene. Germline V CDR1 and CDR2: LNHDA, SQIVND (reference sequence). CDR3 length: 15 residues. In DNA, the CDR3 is TGTGCCAGTACAAACCCGGGACAGGGAAACTATGGCTACACCTTC. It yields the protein CASTNPGQGNYGYTF.

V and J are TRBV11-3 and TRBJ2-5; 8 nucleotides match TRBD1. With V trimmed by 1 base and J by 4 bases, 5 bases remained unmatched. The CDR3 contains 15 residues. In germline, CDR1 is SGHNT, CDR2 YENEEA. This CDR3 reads CASSLGRTGRETQYF. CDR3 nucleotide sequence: TGTGCCAGCAGCTTAGGGCGGACAGGGAGAGAGACCCAGTACTTC.

CDR3 amino acids: CASSLVGTPTNEKLFF. As DNA, the CDR3 is TGTGCCAGCAGTTTAGTCGGGACACCAACTAATGAAAAACTGTTTTTT. The chain employs TRBV28 and TRBJ1-4; D may be TRBD1 (6 bases). This CDR3 has 16 residues. Trimming cost V 2 bases and J 0 bases, with 10 bases left between them. Germline values: CDR1 MDHEN, CDR2 SYDVKM.

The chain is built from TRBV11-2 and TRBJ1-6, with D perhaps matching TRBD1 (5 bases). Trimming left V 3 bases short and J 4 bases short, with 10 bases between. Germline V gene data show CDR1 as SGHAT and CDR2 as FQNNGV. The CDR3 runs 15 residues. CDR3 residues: CASSFAGRYNSPLHF. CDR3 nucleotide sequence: TGTGCCAGCAGCTTCGCAGGGCGTTATAATTCACCCCTCCACTTT.

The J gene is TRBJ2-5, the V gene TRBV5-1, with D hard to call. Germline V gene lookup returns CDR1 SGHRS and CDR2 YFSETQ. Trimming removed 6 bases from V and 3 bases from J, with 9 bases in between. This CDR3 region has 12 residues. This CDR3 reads CASKDQEETQYF. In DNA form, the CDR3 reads TGCGCCAGCAAAGATCAGGAAGAGACCCAGTACTTC.

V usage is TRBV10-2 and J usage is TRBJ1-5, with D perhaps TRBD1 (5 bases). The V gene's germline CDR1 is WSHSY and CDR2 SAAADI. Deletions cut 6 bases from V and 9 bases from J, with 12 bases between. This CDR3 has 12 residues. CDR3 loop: CASRPFQGPQHF. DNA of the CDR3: TGCGCCAGCAGGCCATTTCAGGGGCCCCAGCATTTT.

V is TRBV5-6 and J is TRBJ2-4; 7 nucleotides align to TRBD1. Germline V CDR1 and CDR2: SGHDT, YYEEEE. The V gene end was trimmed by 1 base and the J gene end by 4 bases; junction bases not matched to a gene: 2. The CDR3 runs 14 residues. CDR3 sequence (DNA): TGTGCCAGCAGCTTGTCGGGACAGAAAAACATTCAGTACTTC. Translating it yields CASSLSGQKNIQYF.

The CDR3 loop reads CASSIVTGVDGYTF. The CDR3 DNA sequence: TGTGCCAGTAGTATAGTTACAGGAGTCGATGGCTACACCTTC. The V call is TRBV19, the J call TRBJ1-2; possible D gene TRBD1, 5 bases. The germline V and J ends were trimmed by 1 base and 6 bases, with 12 bases remaining between them. Germline lookup yields CDR1 LNHDA and CDR2 SQIVND (reference sequence). The CDR3 extends over 14 amino acids.

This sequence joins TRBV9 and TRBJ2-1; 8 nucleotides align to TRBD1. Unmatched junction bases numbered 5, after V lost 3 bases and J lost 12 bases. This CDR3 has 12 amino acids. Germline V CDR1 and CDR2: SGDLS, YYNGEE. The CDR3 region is CASSDGQGRQFF. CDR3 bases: TGTGCCAGCAGCGACGGACAGGGAAGGCAGTTCTTC.

Here the CDR3 DNA reads TGTGCCAGCAGCTTTGGGAGCCGCGGGTCCAGGGAGCTGTTTTTT. Amino acids: CASSFGSRGSRELFF. The chain combines TRBV11-2 with TRBJ2-2, with a tentative D call TRBD2 (5 bases). V was clipped by 3 bases and J by 9 bases, with 17 bases between them. Germline V CDR1 and CDR2: SGHAT, FQNNGV. The CDR3 loop spans 15 amino acids. Variable domain in full (rest from reference TRBV11-2 and TRBJ2-2): EAGVAQSPRYKIIEKRQSVAFWCNPISGHATLYWYQQILGQGPKLLIQFQNNGVVDDSQLPKDRFSAERLKGVDSTLKIQPAKLEDSAVYLCASSFGSRGSRELFFGEGSRLTVL.

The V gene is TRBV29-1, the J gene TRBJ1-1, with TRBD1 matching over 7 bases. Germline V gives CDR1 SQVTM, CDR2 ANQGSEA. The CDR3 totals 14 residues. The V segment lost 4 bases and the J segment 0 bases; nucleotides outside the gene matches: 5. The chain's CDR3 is CSVAPGQMNTEAFF. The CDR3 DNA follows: TGCAGCGTTGCGCCGGGACAGATGAACACTGAAGCTTTCTTT.

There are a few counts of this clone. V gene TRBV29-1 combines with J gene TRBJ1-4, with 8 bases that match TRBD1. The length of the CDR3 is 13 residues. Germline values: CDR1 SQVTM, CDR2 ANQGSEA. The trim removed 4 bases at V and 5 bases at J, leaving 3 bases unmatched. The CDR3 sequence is CSVARTGNEKLFF. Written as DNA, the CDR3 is TGCAGCGTTGCCCGGACAGGGAATGAAAAACTGTTTTTT. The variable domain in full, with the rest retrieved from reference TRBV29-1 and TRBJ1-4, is SAVISQKPSRDICQRGTSLTIQCQVDSQVTMMFWYRQQPGQSLTLIATANQGSEATYESGFVIDKFPISRPNLTFSTLTVSNMSPEDSSIYLCSVARTGNEKLFFGSGTQLSVL.

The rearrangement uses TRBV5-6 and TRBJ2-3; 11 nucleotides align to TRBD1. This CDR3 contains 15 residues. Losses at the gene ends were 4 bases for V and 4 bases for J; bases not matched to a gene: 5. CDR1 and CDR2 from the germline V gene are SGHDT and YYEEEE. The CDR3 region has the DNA TGTGCCAGCAGCCTTGGACAGGGGGCACCAGATACGCAGTATTTT. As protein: CASSLGQGAPDTQYF.

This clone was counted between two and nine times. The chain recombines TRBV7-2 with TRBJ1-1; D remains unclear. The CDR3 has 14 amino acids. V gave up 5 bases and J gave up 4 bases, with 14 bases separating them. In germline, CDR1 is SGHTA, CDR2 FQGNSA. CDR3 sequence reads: CASSAPGVVTEAFF. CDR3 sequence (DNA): TGTGCCAGCAGCGCGCCCGGGGTAGTCACTGAAGCTTTCTTT. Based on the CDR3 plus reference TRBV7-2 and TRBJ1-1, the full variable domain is GAGVSQSPSNKVTEKGKDVELRCDPISGHTALYWYRQSLGQGLEFLIYFQGNSAPDKSGLPSDRFSAERTGGSVSTLTIQRTQQEDSAVYLCASSAPGVVTEAFFGQGTRLTVV.

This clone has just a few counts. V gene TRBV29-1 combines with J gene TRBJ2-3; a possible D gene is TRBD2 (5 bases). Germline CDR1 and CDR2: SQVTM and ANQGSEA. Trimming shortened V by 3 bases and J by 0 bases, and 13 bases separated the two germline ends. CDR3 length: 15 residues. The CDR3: CSVERAKFSTDTQYF. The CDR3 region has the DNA TGCAGCGTTGAGAGGGCTAAGTTTAGCACAGATACGCAGTATTTT.

CDR3 sequence (DNA): TGTGCCAGCAGTTTAGAGAGGTCAACGACCTACGAGCAGTACTTC. Protein sequence: CASSLERSTTYEQYF. The V gene is TRBV27, the J gene TRBJ2-7; D not resolved. The CDR3 is 15 residues long. V lost 2 bases, J lost 2 bases, and 13 bases lay in between. Per the germline V gene, CDR1 is MNHEY and CDR2 is SMNVEV (reference sequence).